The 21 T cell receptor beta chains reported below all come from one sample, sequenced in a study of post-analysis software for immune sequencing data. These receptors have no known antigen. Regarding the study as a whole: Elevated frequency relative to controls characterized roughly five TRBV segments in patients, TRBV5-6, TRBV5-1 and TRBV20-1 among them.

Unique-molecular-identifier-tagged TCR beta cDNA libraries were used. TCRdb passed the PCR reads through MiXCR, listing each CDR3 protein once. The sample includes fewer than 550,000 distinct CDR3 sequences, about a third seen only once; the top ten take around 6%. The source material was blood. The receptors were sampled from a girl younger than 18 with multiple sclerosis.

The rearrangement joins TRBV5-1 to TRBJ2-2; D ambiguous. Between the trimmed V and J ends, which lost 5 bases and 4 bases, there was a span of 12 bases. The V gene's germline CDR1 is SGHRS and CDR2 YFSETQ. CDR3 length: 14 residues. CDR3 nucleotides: TGCGCCAGCAGTCCAGCGATTCCCACCGGGGAGCTGTTTTTT. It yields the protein CASSPAIPTGELFF.

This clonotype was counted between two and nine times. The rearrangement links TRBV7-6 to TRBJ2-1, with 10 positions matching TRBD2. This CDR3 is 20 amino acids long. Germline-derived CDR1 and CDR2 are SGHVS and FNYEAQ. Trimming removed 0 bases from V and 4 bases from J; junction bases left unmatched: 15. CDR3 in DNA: TGTGCCAGCAGCTTAGCGTTCAGTCTAGCGGGGGCCGCTACATACAATGAGCAGTTCTTC. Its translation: CASSLAFSLAGAATYNEQFF.

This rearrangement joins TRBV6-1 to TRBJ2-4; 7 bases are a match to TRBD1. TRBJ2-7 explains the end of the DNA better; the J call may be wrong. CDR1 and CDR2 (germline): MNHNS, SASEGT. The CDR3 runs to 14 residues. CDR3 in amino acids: CASSEQGESYEQYF. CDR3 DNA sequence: TGTGCCAGCAGTGAACAGGGGGAGTCCTACGAGCAGTACTTC.

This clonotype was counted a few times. CDR3 coding DNA: TGTGCCAGCGTCGCTTCGCTGGGGAACATTCAGTACTTC. Protein product: CASVASLGNIQYF. The V call is TRBV6-1, the J call TRBJ2-4; D gene unclear. Germline assignment: CDR1 MNHNS and CDR2 SASEGT. This CDR3 region has 13 residues. V lost 8 bases to trimming and J lost 7 bases, with 15 bases between them.

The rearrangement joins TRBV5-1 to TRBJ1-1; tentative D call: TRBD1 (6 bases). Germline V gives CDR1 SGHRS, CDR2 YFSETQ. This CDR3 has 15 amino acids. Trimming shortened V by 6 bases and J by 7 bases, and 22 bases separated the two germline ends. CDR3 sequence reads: CASKTGDSEAIEAFF. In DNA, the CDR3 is TGCGCCAGCAAGACAGGAGATAGCGAGGCGATTGAAGCTTTCTTT.

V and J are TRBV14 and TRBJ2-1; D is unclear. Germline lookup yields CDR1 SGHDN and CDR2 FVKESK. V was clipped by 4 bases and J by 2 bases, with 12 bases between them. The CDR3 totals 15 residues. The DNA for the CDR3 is TGTGCCAGCAGCCCCCGACCGGGTCCCTACAATGAGCAGTTCTTC. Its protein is CASSPRPGPYNEQFF.

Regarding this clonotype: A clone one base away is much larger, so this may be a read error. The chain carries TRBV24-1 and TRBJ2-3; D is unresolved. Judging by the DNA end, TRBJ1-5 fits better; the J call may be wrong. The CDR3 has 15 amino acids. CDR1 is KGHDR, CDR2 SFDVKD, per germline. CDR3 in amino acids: CATSPEGFSTDTQHF. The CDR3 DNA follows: TGTGCCACCAGTCCCGAGGGATTCTCCACAGATACGCAGCATTTT.

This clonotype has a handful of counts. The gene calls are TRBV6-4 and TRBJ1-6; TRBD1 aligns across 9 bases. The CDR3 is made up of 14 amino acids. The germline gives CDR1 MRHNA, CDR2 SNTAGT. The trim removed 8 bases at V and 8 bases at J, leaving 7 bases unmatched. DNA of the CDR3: TGTGCCAGCCCGTCGGGACAGGGTGATTCACCCCTCCACTTT. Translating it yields CASPSGQGDSPLHF.

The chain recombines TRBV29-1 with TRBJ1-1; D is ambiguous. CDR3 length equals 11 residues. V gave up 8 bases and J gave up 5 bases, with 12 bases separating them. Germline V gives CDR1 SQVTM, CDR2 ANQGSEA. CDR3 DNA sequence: TGCAGCACGGATGCCGGGACTGAAGCTTTCTTT. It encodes CSTDAGTEAFF.

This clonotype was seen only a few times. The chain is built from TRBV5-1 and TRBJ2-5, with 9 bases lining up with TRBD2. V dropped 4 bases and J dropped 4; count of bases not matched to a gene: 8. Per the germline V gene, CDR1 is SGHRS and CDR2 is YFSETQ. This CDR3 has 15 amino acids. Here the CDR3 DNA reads TGCGCCAGCAGCACTTGGATAGCGGGGGCAGAGACCCAGTACTTC. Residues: CASSTWIAGAETQYF.

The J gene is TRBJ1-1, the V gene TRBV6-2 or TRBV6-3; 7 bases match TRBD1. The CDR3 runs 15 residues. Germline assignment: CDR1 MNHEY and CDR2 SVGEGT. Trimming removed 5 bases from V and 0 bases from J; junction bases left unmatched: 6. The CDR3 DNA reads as TGTGCCAGCAGTCACCTCGGGACAGTGAACACTGAAGCTTTCTTT. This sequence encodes CASSHLGTVNTEAFF.

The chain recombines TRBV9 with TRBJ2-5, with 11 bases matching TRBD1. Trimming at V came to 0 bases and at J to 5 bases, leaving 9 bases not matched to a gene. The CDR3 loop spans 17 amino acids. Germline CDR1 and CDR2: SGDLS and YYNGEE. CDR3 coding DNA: TGTGCCAGCAGCGTAGAGGTTGGACAGGGGGCCTGGGAGACCCAGTACTTC. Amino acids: CASSVEVGQGAWETQYF.

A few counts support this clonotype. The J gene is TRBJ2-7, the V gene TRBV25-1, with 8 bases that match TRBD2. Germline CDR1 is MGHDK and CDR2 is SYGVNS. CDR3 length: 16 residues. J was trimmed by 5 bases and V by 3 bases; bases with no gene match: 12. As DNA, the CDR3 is TGTGCCAGCAGTGACTACCCCGGGGGGGGTGTGGACGAGCAGTACTTC. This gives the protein CASSDYPGGGVDEQYF.

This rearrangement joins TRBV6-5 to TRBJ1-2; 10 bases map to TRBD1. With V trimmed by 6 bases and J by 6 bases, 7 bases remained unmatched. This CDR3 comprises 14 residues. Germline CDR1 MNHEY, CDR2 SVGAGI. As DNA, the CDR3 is TGTGCCAGCAGCCCCCTCGACAGGGGGCATGGCTACACCTTC. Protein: CASSPLDRGHGYTF.

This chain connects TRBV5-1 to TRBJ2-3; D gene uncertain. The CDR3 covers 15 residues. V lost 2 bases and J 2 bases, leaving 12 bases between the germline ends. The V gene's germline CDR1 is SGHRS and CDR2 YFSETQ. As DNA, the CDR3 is TGCGCCAGCAGCTTTGGGCTCCCCCCCACAGATACGCAGTATTTT. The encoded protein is CASSFGLPPTDTQYF. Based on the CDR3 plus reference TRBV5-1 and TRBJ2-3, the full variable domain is KAGVTQTPRYLIKTRGQQVTLSCSPISGHRSVSWYQQTPGQGLQFLFEYFSETQRNKGNFPGRFSGRQFSNSRSEMNVSTLELGDSALYLCASSFGLPPTDTQYFGPGTRLTVL.

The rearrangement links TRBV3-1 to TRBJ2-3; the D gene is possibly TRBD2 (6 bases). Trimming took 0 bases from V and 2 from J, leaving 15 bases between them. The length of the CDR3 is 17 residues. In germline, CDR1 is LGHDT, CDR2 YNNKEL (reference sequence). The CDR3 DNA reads TGTGCCAGCAGCCAAGATCTCATCCGGGACTCCACAGATACGCAGTATTTT. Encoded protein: CASSQDLIRDSTDTQYF.

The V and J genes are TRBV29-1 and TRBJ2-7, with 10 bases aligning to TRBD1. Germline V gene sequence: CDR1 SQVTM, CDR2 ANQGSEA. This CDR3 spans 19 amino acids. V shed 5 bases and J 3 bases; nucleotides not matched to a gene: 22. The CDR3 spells CSVLRPTGDRGGSFYEQYF. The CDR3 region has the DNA TGCAGCGTTTTGAGGCCGACAGGGGACAGGGGAGGGTCCTTCTACGAGCAGTACTTC.

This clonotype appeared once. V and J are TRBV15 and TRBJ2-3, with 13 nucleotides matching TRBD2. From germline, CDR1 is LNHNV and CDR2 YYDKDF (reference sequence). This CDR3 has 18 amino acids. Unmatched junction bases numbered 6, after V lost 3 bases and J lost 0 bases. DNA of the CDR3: TGTGCCACCAGCAGGGGGACTAGCGGGGACACTAGCACAGATACGCAGTATTTT. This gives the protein CATSRGTSGDTSTDTQYF.

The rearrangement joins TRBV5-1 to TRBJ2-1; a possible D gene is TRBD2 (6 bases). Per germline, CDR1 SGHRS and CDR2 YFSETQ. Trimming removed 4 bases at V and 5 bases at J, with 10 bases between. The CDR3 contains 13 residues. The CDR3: CASSQTRNNEQFF. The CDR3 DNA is TGCGCCAGCAGCCAGACTAGGAACAATGAGCAGTTCTTC.

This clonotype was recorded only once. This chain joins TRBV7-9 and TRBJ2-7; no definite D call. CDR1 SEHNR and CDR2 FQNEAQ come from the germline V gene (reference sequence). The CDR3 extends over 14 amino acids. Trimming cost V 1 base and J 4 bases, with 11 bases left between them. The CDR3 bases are TGTGCCAGCAGCTTAGATGGTCTTAGGTACGAGCAGTACTTC. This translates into CASSLDGLRYEQYF. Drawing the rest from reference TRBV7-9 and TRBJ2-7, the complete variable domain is DTGVSQNPRHKITKRGQNVTFRCDPISEHNRLYWYRQTLGQGPEFLTYFQNEAQLEKSRLLSDRFSAERPKGSFSTLEIQRTEQGDSAMYLCASSLDGLRYEQYFGPGTRLTVT.

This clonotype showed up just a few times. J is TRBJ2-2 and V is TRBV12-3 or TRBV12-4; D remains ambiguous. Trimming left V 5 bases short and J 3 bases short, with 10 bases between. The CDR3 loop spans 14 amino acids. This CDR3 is CASSRRPYTGELFF. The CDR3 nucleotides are TGTGCCAGCAGTCGCCGGCCTTACACCGGGGAGCTGTTTTTT.